The T cell receptor (beta chain) under discussion was sequenced for a study of CD8 T cells in Susac syndrome. Random hexamers were used to reverse transcribe an amount of 0.5 to 1 ug RNA. In TCRdb, the immunoSEQ multiplex PCR reads were re-called with MiXCR into one record per CDR3 protein. The sample records about 110,000 distinct CDR3 sequences, about 96% being singletons. Germline assignment: CDR1 SGHVS and CDR2 FNYEAQ. The CDR3 totals 14 residues. Deletions cut 4 bases from V and 0 bases from J, with 10 bases between. The sample taken for sequencing was CD4+ T cells from PBMCs. V usage is TRBV7-6 and J usage is TRBJ2-7; no definite D call. The TCR comes from a human donor in good health. The CDR3 here is CASSSDPLSYEQYF. DNA of the CDR3: TGTGCCAGCAGCTCCGACCCCCTCTCCTACGAGCAGTACTTC.